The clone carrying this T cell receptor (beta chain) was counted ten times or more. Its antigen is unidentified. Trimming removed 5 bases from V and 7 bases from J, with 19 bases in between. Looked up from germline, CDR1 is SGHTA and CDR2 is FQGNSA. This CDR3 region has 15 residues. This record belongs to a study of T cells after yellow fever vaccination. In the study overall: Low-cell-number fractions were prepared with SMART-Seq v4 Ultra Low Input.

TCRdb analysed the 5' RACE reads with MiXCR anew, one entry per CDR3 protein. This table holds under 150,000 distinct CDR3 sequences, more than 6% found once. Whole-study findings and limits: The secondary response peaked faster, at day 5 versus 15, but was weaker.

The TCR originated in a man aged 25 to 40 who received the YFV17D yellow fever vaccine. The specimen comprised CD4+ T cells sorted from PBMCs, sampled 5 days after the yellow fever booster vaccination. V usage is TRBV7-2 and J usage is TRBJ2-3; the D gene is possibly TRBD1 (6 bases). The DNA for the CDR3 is TGTGCCAGCAGCCCTCCTGGACATGGGACAAATACGCAGTATTTT. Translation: CASSPPGHGTNTQYF. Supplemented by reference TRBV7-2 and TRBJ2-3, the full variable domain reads GAGVSQSPSNKVTEKGKDVELRCDPISGHTALYWYRQSLGQGLEFLIYFQGNSAPDKSGLPSDRFSAERTGGSVSTLTIQRTQQEDSAVYLCASSPPGHGTNTQYFGPGTRLTVL.